This T cell receptor (beta chain) derives from a study of T cell responses to AZD1222 COVID-19 vaccine. The repertoire was sequenced with immunoSEQ multiplex PCR; TCRdb's copy has only in-frame clones and lacks some. The sample holds some 100,000 clones; approximately 91% are singletons and the top ten take about 13%. About this clone: What it binds is unknown.

Study-wide findings and caveats: Mostly white British, mostly female donors; authors suggested clonal diversity may be underestimated. CD4 TCRs associated with vaccination spanned spike, dominating at 160-218 and 743-854. Breadth and depth of Spike-specific TCRs rose after two AZD1222 doses. Just a handful of people given AZD1222 tested seropositive at baseline.

Germline values: CDR1 SGHAT, CDR2 FQDESV (reference sequence). The CDR3 is 14 residues long. V dropped 0 bases and J dropped 5 bases, with 10 bases sitting between them. This receptor was taken from an adult in good health. The V call is TRBV11-1, the J call TRBJ2-5; weak D call: TRBD2 (5 bases). The material sequenced was peripheral blood, taken on day 0 of MenACWY control vaccination. The CDR3 nucleotides read TGTGCCAGCAGCTTAGCGGGCGGGCCGGAGACCCAGTACTTC. Its protein is CASSLAGGPETQYF.